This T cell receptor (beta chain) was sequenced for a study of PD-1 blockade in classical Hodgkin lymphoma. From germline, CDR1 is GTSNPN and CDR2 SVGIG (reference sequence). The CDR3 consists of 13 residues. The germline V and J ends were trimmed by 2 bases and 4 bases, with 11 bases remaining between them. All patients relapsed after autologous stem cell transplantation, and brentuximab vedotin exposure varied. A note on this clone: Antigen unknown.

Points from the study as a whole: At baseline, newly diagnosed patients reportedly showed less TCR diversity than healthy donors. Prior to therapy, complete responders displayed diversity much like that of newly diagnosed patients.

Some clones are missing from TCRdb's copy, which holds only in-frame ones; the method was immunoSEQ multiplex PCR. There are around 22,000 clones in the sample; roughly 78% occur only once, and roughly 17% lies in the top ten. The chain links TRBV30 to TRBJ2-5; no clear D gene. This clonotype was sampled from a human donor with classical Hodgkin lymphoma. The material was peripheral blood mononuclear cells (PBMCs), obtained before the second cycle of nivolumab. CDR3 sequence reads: CAWSPIGRETQYF. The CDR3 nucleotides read TGTGCCTGGAGTCCTATAGGGCGAGAGACCCAGTACTTC.